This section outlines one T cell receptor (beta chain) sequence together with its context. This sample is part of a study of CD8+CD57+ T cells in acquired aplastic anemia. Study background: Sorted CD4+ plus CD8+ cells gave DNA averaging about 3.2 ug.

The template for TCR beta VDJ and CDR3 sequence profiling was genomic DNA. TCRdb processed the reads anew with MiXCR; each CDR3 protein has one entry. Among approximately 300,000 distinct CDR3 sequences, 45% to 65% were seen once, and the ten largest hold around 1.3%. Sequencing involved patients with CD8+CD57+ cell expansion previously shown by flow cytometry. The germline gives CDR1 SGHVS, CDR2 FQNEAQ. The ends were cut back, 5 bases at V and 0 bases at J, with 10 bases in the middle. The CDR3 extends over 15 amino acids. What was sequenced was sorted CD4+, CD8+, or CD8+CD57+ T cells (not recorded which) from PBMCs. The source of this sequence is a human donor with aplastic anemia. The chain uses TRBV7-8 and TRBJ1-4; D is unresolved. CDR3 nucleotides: TGTGCCAGCAGCATCGACGGTGCAACTAATGAAAAACTGTTTTTT. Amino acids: CASSIDGATNEKLFF.